The 23 T cell receptor beta chains listed next were all sequenced from one sample in a study of T cells in Graves' hyperthyroidism and ophthalmopathy. Regions amplified from RNA transcripts were the TCR beta CDR3 regions. When the TCR CDR3 underwent first-round RT-PCR, the HTBI primer set was used. TCRdb used MiXCR to reprocess the multiplex PCR reads, holding one entry per CDR3 protein. This table has hundreds of thousands of distinct CDR3 sequences, approximately 15% appearing once. The sequencing input was blood. The origin of the receptors is a woman aged 18-29 years with Graves' hyperthyroidism.

This clonotype was detected a few times. This chain links TRBV6-1 with TRBJ2-1, with a tentative D call TRBD2 (6 bases). The CDR3 covers 13 residues. Germline CDR1 and CDR2: MNHNS and SASEGT. V was shortened by 7 bases and J by 7 bases, with 14 bases between the two germline ends. As DNA, the CDR3 is TGTGCCAGCAACGGCGGGATCCCGAATGAGCAGTTCTTC. Residues: CASNGGIPNEQFF.

In this sample, this clonotype turned up a few times. The CDR3 sequence: CASLSRGSRGGNQPQHF. CDR3 coding DNA: TGTGCCAGTTTGTCGAGGGGTTCGAGGGGTGGCAATCAGCCCCAGCATTTT. The J gene is TRBJ1-5, the V gene TRBV19; a possible D gene is TRBD1 (5 bases). The CDR3 totals 17 residues. Trimming left V 8 bases short and J 2 bases short, with 22 bases between. CDR1 is LNHDA and CDR2 is SQIVND in the germline V gene (reference sequence).

This clonotype was seen more than once but under ten times. The V gene is TRBV19, the J gene TRBJ2-7; 10 nucleotides agree with TRBD1. The CDR3 covers 17 residues. Unmatched junction bases numbered 12, after V lost 3 bases and J lost 4 bases. Per germline, CDR1 LNHDA and CDR2 SQIVND (reference sequence). CDR3 sequence reads: CASSIGKSGQGEYEQYF. In DNA, the CDR3 is TGTGCCAGTAGTATCGGTAAAAGTGGACAGGGGGAATACGAGCAGTACTTC.

CDR3 in DNA: TGTGCCATCAGTGAGGAAAAACAGGGAATCGATACGCAGTATTTT. It yields the protein CAISEEKQGIDTQYF. The chain uses TRBV10-3 and TRBJ2-3; a possible D gene is TRBD1 (6 bases). V was clipped by 2 bases and J by 6 bases, with 15 bases between them. The germline gives CDR1 ENHRY, CDR2 SYGVKD. This CDR3 region has 15 residues.

J is TRBJ2-7 and V is TRBV15, with a weak D call TRBD1 (6 bases). V shed 5 bases and J shed 1 base, with 15 bases lying between them. CDR1 and CDR2 (germline): LNHNV, YYDKDF (reference sequence). The CDR3 runs to 15 residues. The CDR3 region has the DNA TGTGCCACCAGCTACGACAGGCTCCTTTCCTACGAGCAGTACTTC. This gives the protein CATSYDRLLSYEQYF.

This chain joins TRBV19 and TRBJ1-5, with TRBD1 matching 8 bases. CDR1 is LNHDA and CDR2 is SQIVND in the germline V gene (reference sequence). There are 18 residues in the CDR3. V dropped 3 bases and J dropped 2; count of bases not matched to a gene: 12. CDR3 sequence (DNA): TGTGCCAGTAGTATTGGACAGGGACGAGCCAAGCGCAATCAGCCCCAGCATTTT. It translates to CASSIGQGRAKRNQPQHF.

The chain is built from TRBV29-1 and TRBJ2-3; 8 bases agree with TRBD1. CDR1 is SQVTM and CDR2 is ANQGSEA in the germline V gene. J lost 2 bases, V lost 2 bases, and 3 bases had no gene match. The CDR3 sequence is 14 residues long. The CDR3 reads CSVERDRLTDTQYF. CDR3 nucleotides: TGCAGCGTTGAACGGGACAGGCTCACAGATACGCAGTATTTT.

This clonotype was seen many times. This chain connects TRBV4-1 to TRBJ2-7; D is undetermined. The CDR3 consists of 14 residues. CDR1 and CDR2 (germline): MGHRA, YSYEKL. Trimming removed 3 bases at V and 3 bases at J, with 12 bases between. The CDR3 DNA reads as TGCGCCAGCAGCCATTTTTGGCACGGCTACGAGCAGTACTTC. This gives the protein CASSHFWHGYEQYF.

Of note for this clonotype: This may stem from a read error, because a much larger clone lies one nucleotide away. V gene TRBV7-9 combines with J gene TRBJ1-3; D gene uncertain. Between the trimmed V and J ends, which lost 7 bases and 2 bases, there was a span of 0 bases. Germline assignment: CDR1 SEHNR and CDR2 FQNEAQ (reference sequence). The CDR3 runs 10 residues. The CDR3 nucleotides are TGTGCCAGCACTGGAAACACCATATATTTT. It specifies CASTGNTIYF.

About this clonotype itself: The junction and the germline gene differ at one end; a read error may be behind it. The chain carries TRBV7-3 and TRBJ2-5; TRBD2 matches 10 bases. The germline V gene has CDR1 SGHTA and CDR2 FQGTGA. The CDR3 length is 16 residues. CDR3 bases: TGTGCCAGCAACTTAACCGGACTAGCGGTTAAAGAGACCCAGTACTTC. Translating it yields CASNLTGLAVKETQYF.

This chain connects TRBV4-1 to TRBJ2-1; D gene uncertain. Germline CDR1 reads MGHRA; CDR2 reads YSYEKL. With 4 bases removed from V and 4 bases from J, the gap between germline ends came to 14 bases. This CDR3 spans 15 amino acids. The DNA for the CDR3 is TGCGCCAGCAGCCTCCTAAAGAGCTTATACAATGAGCAGTTCTTC. It codes for CASSLLKSLYNEQFF.

The CDR3 nucleotides are TGCAGTGCTAGAGTCGCGACTAGGGGCTTTCTCGATGAGCAGTTCTTC. Protein product: CSARVATRGFLDEQFF. The chain employs TRBV20-1 and TRBJ2-1, with a weak D call TRBD2 (6 bases). Germline V gives CDR1 DFQATT, CDR2 SNEGSKA (reference sequence). The V and J ends lost 1 base and 8 bases respectively, with 21 bases between them. This CDR3 comprises 16 residues.

Only a few counts were recorded for this clonotype. The chain couples TRBV7-8 to TRBJ2-1, with D perhaps matching TRBD2 (6 bases). Germline CDR1 reads SGHVS; CDR2 reads FQNEAQ. Deletions cut 3 bases from V and 12 bases from J, with 15 bases between. The CDR3 is 13 residues long. This chain's CDR3 is CASSFHGGLGQFF. As DNA, the CDR3 is TGTGCCAGCAGCTTTCACGGGGGTTTGGGGCAGTTCTTC.

Many counts were recorded for this clonotype. CDR3 nucleotides: TGTGCCAGCAGCCGGCGGGGGACGAACACCGGGGAGCTGTTTTTT. Translating gives CASSRRGTNTGELFF. The V and J genes are TRBV7-2 and TRBJ2-2, with 7 nucleotides matching TRBD2. Trimming cost V 5 bases and J 0 bases; bases outside gene matches: 3. The V gene's germline CDR1 is SGHTA and CDR2 FQGNSA. The CDR3 spans 15 residues.

Many counts were recorded for this clonotype. V is TRBV7-2 and J is TRBJ2-7; no clear D. Germline CDR1 SGHTA, CDR2 FQGNSA. V lost 3 bases, J lost 1 base, and 13 bases lay in between. The CDR3 runs 15 residues. The DNA for the CDR3 is TGTGCCAGCAGCTTTTTCCGGACCCGATCCTACGAGCAGTACTTC. It encodes CASSFFRTRSYEQYF.

This clonotype has a handful of counts. The rearrangement uses TRBV6-2 or TRBV6-3 and TRBJ2-1; tentative D call: TRBD2 (5 bases). The V end lost 6 bases, the J end lost 2 bases, and 11 bases lay between the germline ends. The germline gives CDR1 MNHEY, CDR2 SVGEGT. The CDR3 totals 14 residues. The CDR3, as DNA: TGTGCCAGCAGAATAAGCGGCCCCTACAATGAGCAGTTCTTC. Its protein is CASRISGPYNEQFF.

This clonotype came up many times. The V and J genes are TRBV30 and TRBJ1-2, with 7 bases matching TRBD1. Germline CDR1 GTSNPN, CDR2 SVGIG (reference sequence). V shed 2 bases, J shed 7 bases, and the junction held 4 bases outside the gene matches. The CDR3 is made up of 12 amino acids. CDR3 nucleotide sequence: TGTGCCTGGAGTCACAGGGGCTCTGGCTACACCTTC. As protein: CAWSHRGSGYTF.

The chain combines TRBV11-2 with TRBJ2-7; D is undetermined. Deletions cut 5 bases from V and 4 bases from J, with 12 bases between. The CDR3 is 13 amino acids. Germline CDR1 SGHAT, CDR2 FQNNGV. The CDR3 spells CASSPTAQYEQYF. The CDR3, as DNA: TGTGCCAGCAGCCCAACGGCACAGTACGAGCAGTACTTC.

J is TRBJ2-2 and V is TRBV5-5; 9 nucleotides agree with TRBD2. CDR3 size: 16 residues. In germline, CDR1 is SGHKS, CDR2 YYEKEE (reference sequence). With V trimmed by 4 bases and J by 4 bases, 8 bases remained unmatched. This CDR3 is CASSPSLAGPTGELFF. CDR3 DNA: TGTGCCAGCAGCCCCTCACTAGCGGGCCCCACCGGGGAGCTGTTTTTT.

CDR3 region: CASRERGQGGQPQHF. The CDR3 DNA sequence: TGTGCCAGCCGCGAGCGCGGACAGGGGGGCCAGCCCCAGCATTTT. The genes are TRBV27 and TRBJ1-5; 10 positions agree with TRBD1. V dropped 8 bases and J dropped 7; count of bases not matched to a gene: 11. CDR3 size: 15 residues. The V gene's germline CDR1 is MNHEY and CDR2 SMNVEV (reference sequence).

Ten or more counts support this clonotype. V and J are TRBV12-3 or TRBV12-4 and TRBJ1-4, with D uncertain. V was trimmed by 5 bases and J by 7 bases, leaving 11 bases between them. The CDR3 has 13 amino acids. CDR3 DNA: TGTGCCAGCAGTCCCTGGACGGTTGAAAAACTGTTTTTT. It codes for CASSPWTVEKLFF.

This clonotype was seen more than once but under ten times. The chain carries TRBV27 and TRBJ2-1, with a possible D match to TRBD2 (6 bases). V dropped 0 bases and J dropped 13 bases, with 19 bases sitting between them. Per germline, CDR1 MNHEY and CDR2 SMNVEV (reference sequence). This CDR3 is built from 15 residues. The CDR3 DNA is TGTGCCAGCAGTTTATCCCCCGTGGGGGAGGACCGACAGTTCTTC. This sequence encodes CASSLSPVGEDRQFF.

This clonotype showed up just a few times. At one of its ends the junction is not consistent with the germline gene, which may arise from a read error. This rearrangement joins TRBV15 to TRBJ1-5; D is perhaps TRBD1 (6 bases). This CDR3 has 18 amino acids. Germline loops: CDR1 LNHNV, CDR2 YYDKDF (reference sequence). CDR3 nucleotide sequence: TGTGTCACCAGCAGAAGAAACAAAAGCCGGGACACGAATCAGCCCCAGCATTTT. This encodes CVTSRRNKSRDTNQPQHF.